The clone carrying this TCR beta chain was detected a few times. This sample was taken from a study of T cells in Graves' hyperthyroidism and ophthalmopathy. This CDR3 is 12 amino acids long. Germline-derived CDR1 and CDR2 are LNHDA and SQIVND (reference sequence). V lost 5 bases to trimming and J lost 10 bases, with 15 bases between them. Clinical symptoms, serum thyroxine, TRAb, thyroid ultrasound and orbital computed tomography informed diagnoses. The TCR beta CDR3 regions underwent amplification using RNA transcripts as the source. First-round RT-PCR targeting the TCR CDR3 was performed with the HTBI primer set. TCRdb itself ran the multiplex PCR reads through MiXCR, one entry per CDR3 protein. The profile shows about 350,000 distinct CDR3 sequences, more than 11% of them singletons.

Sequencing was carried out using blood. The chain is built from TRBV19 and TRBJ2-7; the D gene is possibly TRBD2 (6 bases). The sequence was collected from a woman under 40 with Graves' hyperthyroidism. CDR3 region: CASSEGDSRQYF. As DNA, the CDR3 is TGTGCCAGTAGTGAAGGGGACTCCCGACAGTACTTC.